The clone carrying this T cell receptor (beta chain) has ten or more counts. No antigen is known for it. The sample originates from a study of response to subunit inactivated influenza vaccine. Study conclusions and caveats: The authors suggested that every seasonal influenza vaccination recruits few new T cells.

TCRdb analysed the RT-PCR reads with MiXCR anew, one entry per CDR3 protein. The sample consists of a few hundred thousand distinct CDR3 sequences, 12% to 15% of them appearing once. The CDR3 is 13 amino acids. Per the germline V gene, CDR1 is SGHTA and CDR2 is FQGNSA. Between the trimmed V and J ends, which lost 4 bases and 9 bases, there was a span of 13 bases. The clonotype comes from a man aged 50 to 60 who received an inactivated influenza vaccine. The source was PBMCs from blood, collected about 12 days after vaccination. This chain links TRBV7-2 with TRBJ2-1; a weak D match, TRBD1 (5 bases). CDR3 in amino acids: CASSSVTGLEQFF. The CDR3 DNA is TGTGCCAGCAGCTCAGTAACAGGTCTTGAGCAGTTCTTC. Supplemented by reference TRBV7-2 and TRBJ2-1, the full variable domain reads GAGVSQSPSNKVTEKGKDVELRCDPISGHTALYWYRQSLGQGLEFLIYFQGNSAPDKSGLPSDRFSAERTGGSVSTLTIQRTQQEDSAVYLCASSSVTGLEQFFGPGTRLTVL.